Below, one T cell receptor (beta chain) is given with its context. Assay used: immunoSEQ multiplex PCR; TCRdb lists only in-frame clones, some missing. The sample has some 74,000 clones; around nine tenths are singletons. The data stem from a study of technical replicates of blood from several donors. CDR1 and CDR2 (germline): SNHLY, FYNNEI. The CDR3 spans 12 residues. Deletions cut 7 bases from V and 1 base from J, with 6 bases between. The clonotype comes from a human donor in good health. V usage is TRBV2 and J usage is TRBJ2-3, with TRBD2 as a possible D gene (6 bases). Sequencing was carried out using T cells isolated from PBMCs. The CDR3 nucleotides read TGTGCCAGCACGGGGGGCACAGATACGCAGTATTTT. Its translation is CASTGGTDTQYF.